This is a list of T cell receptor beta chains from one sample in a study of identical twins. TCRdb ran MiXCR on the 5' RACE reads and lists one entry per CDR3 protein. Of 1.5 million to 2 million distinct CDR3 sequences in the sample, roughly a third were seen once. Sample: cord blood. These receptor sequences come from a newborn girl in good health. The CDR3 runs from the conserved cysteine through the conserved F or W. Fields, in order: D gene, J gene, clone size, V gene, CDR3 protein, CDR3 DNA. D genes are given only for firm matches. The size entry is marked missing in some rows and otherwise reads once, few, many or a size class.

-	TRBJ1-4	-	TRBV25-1	CASRGEGRNEKLFF	TGTGCCAGCAGGGGAGAGGGGCGGAATGAAAAACTGTTTTTT
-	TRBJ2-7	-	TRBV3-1	CASSHGQVYEQYF	TGTGCCAGCAGCCATGGCCAGGTCTACGAGCAGTACTTC
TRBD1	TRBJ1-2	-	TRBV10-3	CAISGTGWGYGYTF	TGTGCCATCAGTGGGACAGGGTGGGGCTATGGCTACACCTTC
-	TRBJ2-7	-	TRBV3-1	CASSPRVAASYEQYF	TGTGCCAGCAGCCCGAGAGTAGCGGCTTCCTACGAGCAGTACTTC
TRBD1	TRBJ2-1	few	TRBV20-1	CSARKGQRYNEQFF	TGCAGTGCTAGGAAGGGACAGAGATACAATGAGCAGTTCTTC
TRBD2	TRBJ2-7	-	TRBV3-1	CASSQDRVAGVAYEQYF	TGTGCCAGCAGCCAAGATCGGGTAGCGGGAGTCGCCTACGAGCAGTACTTC
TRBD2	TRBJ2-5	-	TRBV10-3	CAIRDRLAETQYF	TGTGCCATCAGGGACCGACTAGCAGAGACCCAGTACTTC
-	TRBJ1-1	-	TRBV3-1	CASSQDRAEAFF	TGTGCCAGCAGCCAAGATAGGGCTGAAGCTTTCTTT
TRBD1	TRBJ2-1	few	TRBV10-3	CAIRGGQGVGEQFF	TGTGCCATCAGGGGCGGACAGGGGGTCGGTGAGCAGTTCTTC
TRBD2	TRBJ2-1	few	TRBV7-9	CASSLADGTSARNEQFF	TGTGCCAGCAGCTTAGCCGACGGGACTAGCGCCCGGAATGAGCAGTTCTTC
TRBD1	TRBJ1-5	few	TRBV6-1	CASRLQGQGTYSNQPQHF	TGTGCCAGCAGACTACAGGGACAGGGGACATATAGCAATCAGCCCCAGCATTTT
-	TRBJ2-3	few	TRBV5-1	CASSPTPYSTDTQYF	TGCGCCAGCAGCCCGACCCCATACAGCACAGATACGCAGTATTTT
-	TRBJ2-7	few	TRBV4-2	CASSQFRAGPYEQYF	TGTGCCAGCAGCCAATTTCGGGCGGGTCCTTACGAGCAGTACTTC
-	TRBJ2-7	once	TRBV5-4	CASSPGTKFYEQYF	TGTGCCAGCAGCCCCGGGACGAAGTTCTACGAGCAGTACTTC
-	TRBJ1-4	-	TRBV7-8	CASSLAFRNEKLFF	TGTGCCAGCAGCTTAGCATTCAGGAATGAAAAACTGTTTTTT
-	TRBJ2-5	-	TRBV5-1	CASSWSGTQETQYF	TGCGCCAGCAGCTGGTCCGGGACACAAGAGACCCAGTACTTC
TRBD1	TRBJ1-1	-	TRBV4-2	CAIRDRVGTEAFF	TGTGCCATTCGGGACAGGGTGGGCACTGAAGCTTTCTTT
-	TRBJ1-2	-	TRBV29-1	CSVLSGRGLYGYTF	TGCAGCGTTTTGTCGGGCAGGGGACTCTATGGCTACACCTTC
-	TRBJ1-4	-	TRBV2	CATSNRDEKLFF	TGTGCCACGTCTAACAGGGATGAAAAACTGTTTTTT
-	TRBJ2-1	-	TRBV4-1	CDSSQEGSGAYNEQFF	TGCGACAGCAGCCAAGAGGGGTCGGGAGCCTACAATGAGCAGTTCTTC
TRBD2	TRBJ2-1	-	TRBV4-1	CASSHLLAGGGNEQFF	TGCGCCAGCAGCCACTTACTAGCGGGAGGAGGGAATGAGCAGTTCTTC
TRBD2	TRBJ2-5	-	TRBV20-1	CSATATAGVGLETQYF	TGCAGTGCTACCGCTACTGCGGGGGTCGGGCTAGAGACCCAGTACTTC
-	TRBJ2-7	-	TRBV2	CASSEERLSYEQYF	TGTGCCAGCAGTGAGGAGCGCCTCTCCTACGAGCAGTACTTC
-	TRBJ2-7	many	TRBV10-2	CASRSRTSSSYEQYF	TGCGCCAGCAGGTCAAGGACAAGTAGCTCCTACGAGCAGTACTTC
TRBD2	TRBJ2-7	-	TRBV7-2	CASSFPSGGVTYNEQYF	TGTGCCAGCAGCTTCCCTAGCGGGGGGGTAACCTACAATGAGCAGTACTTC
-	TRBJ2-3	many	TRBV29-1	CSVSPPTTDTQYF	TGCAGCGTTAGCCCTCCAACCACAGATACGCAGTATTTT
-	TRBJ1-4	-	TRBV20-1	CSARKEGREKLFF	TGCAGTGCTAGAAAGGAGGGGAGGGAAAAACTGTTTTTT
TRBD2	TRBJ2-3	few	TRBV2	CASRDKSGRRADTQYF	TGTGCCAGCAGAGACAAGAGCGGGAGGAGGGCAGATACGCAGTATTTT
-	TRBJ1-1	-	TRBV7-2	CASSTTETRNTEAFF	TGTGCCAGCAGCACGACAGAGACGAGGAACACTGAAGCTTTCTTT
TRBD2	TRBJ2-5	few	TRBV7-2	CASSLATSGGVGTQYF	TGTGCCAGCAGCTTAGCGACTAGCGGGGGGGTGGGGACCCAGTACTTC
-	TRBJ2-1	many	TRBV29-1	CSVGGWGNEQFF	TGCAGCGTTGGGGGGTGGGGCAATGAGCAGTTCTTC
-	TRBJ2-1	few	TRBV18	CASSLRINNEQFF	TGTGCCAGCTCACTCCGAATCAACAATGAGCAGTTCTTC
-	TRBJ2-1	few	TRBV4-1	CASSQVYDEQFF	TGCGCCAGCAGCCAAGTGTACGATGAGCAGTTCTTC
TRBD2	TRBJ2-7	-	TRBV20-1	CSARDFQRGASYEQYF	TGCAGTGCTAGAGACTTTCAGCGGGGGGCCTCCTACGAGCAGTACTTC
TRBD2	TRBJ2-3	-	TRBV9	CASSVVLAGRTDTQYF	TGTGCCAGCAGCGTAGTCCTAGCGGGACGCACAGATACGCAGTATTTT
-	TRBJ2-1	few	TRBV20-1	CSASSPGPPHTRSYNEQFF	TGCAGTGCTAGCTCTCCAGGGCCCCCGCATACCCGCTCCTACAATGAGCAGTTCTTC
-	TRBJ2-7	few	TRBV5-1	CASSFGGGSNEQYF	TGCGCCAGCAGCTTCGGAGGGGGTTCAAACGAGCAGTACTTC
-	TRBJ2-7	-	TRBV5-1	CASSLRDNRVFNEQYF	TGCGCCAGCAGCTTAAGGGACAACCGGGTTTTCAATGAGCAGTACTTC
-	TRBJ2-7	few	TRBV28	CASKVAGLKNEQYF	TGTGCCAGCAAGGTGGCGGGGTTAAAGAACGAGCAGTACTTC
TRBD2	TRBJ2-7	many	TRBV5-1	CASKLSGTSSYEQYF	TGCGCCAGCAAGCTTAGCGGGACAAGCTCCTACGAGCAGTACTTC
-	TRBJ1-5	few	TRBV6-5	CASSLGPSGQPQHF	TGTGCCAGCAGCCTCGGTCCCTCGGGTCAGCCCCAGCATTTT
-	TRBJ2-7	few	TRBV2	CASSADRLNYEQYF	TGTGCCAGCAGTGCCGACAGGCTCAACTACGAGCAGTACTTC
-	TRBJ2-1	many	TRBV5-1	CASSLHQLSSYNEQFF	TGCGCCAGCAGCTTGCATCAGCTGAGCTCCTACAATGAGCAGTTCTTC
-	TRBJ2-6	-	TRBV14	CASSQGRPLISGANVLTF	TGTGCCAGCAGCCAGGGGAGGCCCCTCATCTCTGGGGCCAACGTCCTGACTTTC
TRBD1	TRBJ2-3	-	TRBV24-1	CATSDASQGASTDTQYF	TGTGCCACCAGTGATGCGTCACAGGGGGCTAGCACAGATACGCAGTATTTT
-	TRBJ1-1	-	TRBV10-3	CAILGALNTEAFF	TGTGCCATCCTGGGGGCCCTGAACACTGAAGCTTTCTTT
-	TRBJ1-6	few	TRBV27	CASSITTFRGIDSPLHF	TGTGCCAGCAGTATTACCACCTTCAGGGGTATTGATTCACCCCTCCACTTT
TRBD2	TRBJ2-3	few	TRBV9	CASSVGRERITQYF	TGTGCCAGCAGCGTAGGGCGGGAGAGGATTACGCAGTATTTT
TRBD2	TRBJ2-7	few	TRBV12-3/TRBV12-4	CASSLALAVSYEQYF	TGTGCCAGCAGTTTAGCACTAGCGGTCTCCTACGAGCAGTACTTC
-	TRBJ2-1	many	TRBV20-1	CSAARGYNEQFF	TGCAGTGCTGCGCGGGGATACAATGAGCAGTTCTTC
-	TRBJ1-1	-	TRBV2	CASGGQGRFMNTEAFF	TGTGCCAGCGGGGGGCAGGGAAGGTTTATGAACACTGAAGCTTTCTTT
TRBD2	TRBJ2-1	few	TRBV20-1	CSARARGRAQMNEQFF	TGCAGTGCTAGGGCTCGCGGGAGGGCCCAAATGAATGAGCAGTTCTTC
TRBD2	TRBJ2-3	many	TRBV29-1	CSVERQRGVHTQYF	TGCAGCGTTGAACGGCAGCGGGGTGTTCATACGCAGTATTTT
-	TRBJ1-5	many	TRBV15	CATSRDLHSVEPYSNQPQHF	TGTGCCACCAGCAGAGATTTACACAGTGTGGAACCCTATAGCAATCAGCCCCAGCATTTT
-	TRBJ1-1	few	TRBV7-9	CASSLEGREAFF	TGTGCCAGCAGCTTAGAGGGGCGAGAAGCTTTCTTT